The sequence of this TCR beta chain was determined in a study of blood T cell repertoires in COVID-19. At the level of the study: Sources were T cells, B-cell-depleted T cells, or PBMCs; the material itself was cDNA or gDNA.

How the authors handled the data: Reference gene primer amplification in the assay estimated nucleated cell counts. Sequencing used immunoSEQ multiplex PCR; TCRdb keeps in-frame clones, though not all of them. That table supplies the V and J calls and clone size; D and trimming were determined from the DNA. The sample shows 310,000 or so clones, roughly 87% of them seen only once. This clone appeared once. Germline CDR1 MGHRA, CDR2 YSYEKL. The CDR3 length is 15 residues. The V and J ends lost 6 bases and 7 bases respectively, with 16 bases between them. This receptor was obtained from a woman aged 45-65 years who had recovered from COVID-19. The gene calls are TRBV4-1 and TRBJ1-6, with D possibly matching TRBD1 (5 bases). Sequencing input: peripheral blood. Written as DNA, the CDR3 is TGCGCCAGCAGGCGAACAGGCCCGGTGAATTCACCCCTCCACTTT. It encodes CASRRTGPVNSPLHF.